This T cell receptor beta chain was observed in a study of blood T cell repertoires in COVID-19 (TCRdb year 2020). Some background on the complete study: Samples from collaborators originated in the United States, Italy and Spain and spanned both the acute and convalescent phases of COVID-19. A freely available public database, intended as a resource for researchers studying the immune response to SARS-CoV-2, is where the repertoires were released. Samples came from the ongoing ImmuneRACE study (first 160 participants) plus 1,254 subjects from 6 global collaborators. HLA class I and class II types, where available, came from metadata supplied by the sample provider rather than from assay-based typing. A de-identified subject ID, COVID-19 status, age in years and sex were almost always included in the sample metadata. The material from the prospective study consisted of cDNA or gDNA derived from T cells, B-cell-depleted T cells, or PBMCs. Deeply sampled blood TCRbeta repertoires from subjects exposed to, actively infected with, or recovered from COVID-19 were included in the dataset. On the study overall, not on this receptor specifically: The amount of clinical and demographic metadata varied by source and participant and was provided uncurated.

The immunoSEQ Assay, a bias-controlled multiplex PCR, was used to amplify TCRbeta CDR3 regions from genomic DNA. The original methods were these. Nucleated cell counts per sample were estimated from amplification of reference gene primers within the assay. To quantify the absolute abundance of each unique TCRbeta CDR3 rearrangement, sequence reads were collapsed and filtered. For each sample, productive Simpson clonality was calculated as the square root of Simpson's diversity index across productive rearrangements. This immuneACCESS table, as held by TCRdb, lists in-frame sequences with V and J called but not all clones. Of the missing ones, under half trace to an unresolved V gene in checked studies; the others have no known cause. That table gives V, J and clone size, and the DNA gave D and trimming. This sample holds roughly 80,000 clones; roughly 90% were observed only once. About 1.8% of the sample goes to the ten largest clones.

Each collaborating institution followed its own protocols to collect whole blood in K2EDTA tubes. Collaborator samples were shipped for TCRbeta analysis as frozen whole blood, isolated PBMCs, or DNA extracted from either sample type. Points on this clone: This receptor's antigen is unknown. No much larger clone is present one base from it, and per-base qualities are unavailable.

A distance of 6 bases separates the germline ends of V and J, which lose 1 base and 0 bases respectively. Including cysteine and phenylalanine, the CDR3 has 14 amino acids. Only the CDR3 DNA stays, 42 bases, in frame from base 1. Reading the germline V gene (reference sequence) gives CDR1 LNHNV and CDR2 YYDKDF. Source material: peripheral blood. This receptor chain uses TRBV15 and TRBJ1-1, with the D gene too uncertain to name. The TCR originated in a man in his sixties with acute or convalescent COVID-19. The CDR3 region reads CATSRVKMNTEAFF. The DNA sequence is given as TGTGCCACCAGCAGAGTCAAAATGAACACTGAAGCTTTCTTT.